What follows is one TCR beta chain and its context. The V end lost 6 bases, the J end lost 0 bases, and 12 bases lay between the germline ends. Germline V CDR1 and CDR2: LNHDA, SQIVND (reference sequence). The CDR3 consists of 15 residues. In the original analysis: Estimation of nucleated cell counts relied on the amplification of reference gene primers. The assay was immunoSEQ multiplex PCR, and TCRdb's table has in-frame clones only and misses some. V, J and clone size are those of that table, while D and trimming were read from the DNA. The sample contains roughly 140,000 clones, roughly nine tenths of which appear only once. This record comes from a study of blood T cell repertoires in COVID-19. Across the study: Samples of COVID-19 (acute and convalescent) were obtained from the United States, Italy and Spain. Nucleic acid was either cDNA or gDNA, and it came from T cells, B-cell-depleted T cells, or PBMCs.

The V gene is TRBV19, the J gene TRBJ1-3, with a possible D match to TRBD1 (6 bases). The source material was peripheral blood. This clonotype was obtained from an older woman with acute or convalescent COVID-19. The CDR3 DNA is TGTGCCAGTAGGCCGGGACACGGCTCTGGAAACACCATATATTTT. It codes for CASRPGHGSGNTIYF. Supplemented by reference TRBV19 and TRBJ1-3, the full variable domain reads DGGITQSPKYLFRKEGQNVTLSCEQNLNHDAMYWYRQDPGQGLRLIYYSQIVNDFQKGDIAEGYSVSREKKESFPLTVTSAQKNPTAFYLCASRPGHGSGNTIYFGEGSWLTVV.